This entry is about one TCR beta chain. Intraepithelial and lamina propria lymphocytes were freed from processed graft tissue. This entry belongs to a study of graft-versus-host responses after intestinal transplantation. About the study: Each recipient received a multivisceral, liver-intestinal, or isolated intestinal graft.

The data were produced by immunoSEQ multiplex PCR, yet TCRdb's version contains in-frame clones alone and is incomplete. The sample contains approximately 63,000 clones, approximately 91% of which appear only once. The CDR3 sequence is 17 residues long. V lost 4 bases and J 1 base, leaving 19 bases between the germline ends. The rearrangement uses TRBV5-3 and TRBJ2-3, with no clear D. TRBV5-3 is sorted into the ORF group, with uncertain function. The sample in question was ileum tissue, obtained more than 350 days after transplant. The clonotype was recovered from a human patient who received an intestinal transplant, so some T cells may come from the graft donor. The CDR3, as DNA: TGTGCCAGAAGCCCCTCGGACCCACTCTTGCGCACAGATACGCAGTATTTT. Translated: CARSPSDPLLRTDTQYF.